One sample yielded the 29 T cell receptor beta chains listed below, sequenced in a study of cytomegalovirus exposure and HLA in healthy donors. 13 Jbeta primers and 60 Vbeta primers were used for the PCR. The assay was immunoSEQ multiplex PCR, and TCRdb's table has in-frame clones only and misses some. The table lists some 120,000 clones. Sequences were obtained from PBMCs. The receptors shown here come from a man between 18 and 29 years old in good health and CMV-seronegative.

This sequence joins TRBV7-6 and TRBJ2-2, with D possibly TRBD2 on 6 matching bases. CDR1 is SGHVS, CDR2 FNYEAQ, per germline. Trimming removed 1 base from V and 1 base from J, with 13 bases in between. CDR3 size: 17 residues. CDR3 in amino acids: CASSLVLAVGNTGELFF. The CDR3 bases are TGTGCCAGCAGCTTAGTACTAGCCGTGGGGAACACCGGGGAGCTGTTTTTT.

CDR3 protein: CASSGGTGPTQYF. The CDR3 DNA sequence: TGTGCCAGCAGCGGCGGGACAGGCCCTACGCAGTATTTT. The chain recombines TRBV9 with TRBJ2-3, with 8 bases that match TRBD1. Germline assignment: CDR1 SGDLS and CDR2 YYNGEE. The CDR3 is made up of 13 amino acids. V lost 3 bases and J lost 8; bases outside the gene matches: 5.

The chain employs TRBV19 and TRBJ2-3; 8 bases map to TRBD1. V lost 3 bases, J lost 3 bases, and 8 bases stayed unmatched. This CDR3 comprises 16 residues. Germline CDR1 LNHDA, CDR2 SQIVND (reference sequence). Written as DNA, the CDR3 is TGTGCCAGTAGTATCCCCCGACAGGGGTGGACAGATACGCAGTATTTT. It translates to CASSIPRQGWTDTQYF. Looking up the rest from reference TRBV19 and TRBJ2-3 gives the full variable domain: DGGITQSPKYLFRKEGQNVTLSCEQNLNHDAMYWYRQDPGQGLRLIYYSQIVNDFQKGDIAEGYSVSREKKESFPLTVTSAQKNPTAFYLCASSIPRQGWTDTQYFGPGTRLTVL.

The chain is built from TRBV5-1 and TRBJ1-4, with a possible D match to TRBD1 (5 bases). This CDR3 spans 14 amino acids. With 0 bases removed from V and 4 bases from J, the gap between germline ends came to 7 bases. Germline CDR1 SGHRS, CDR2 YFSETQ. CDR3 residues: CASSLGQHNEKLFF. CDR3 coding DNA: TGCGCCAGCAGCTTGGGACAGCATAATGAAAAACTGTTTTTT.

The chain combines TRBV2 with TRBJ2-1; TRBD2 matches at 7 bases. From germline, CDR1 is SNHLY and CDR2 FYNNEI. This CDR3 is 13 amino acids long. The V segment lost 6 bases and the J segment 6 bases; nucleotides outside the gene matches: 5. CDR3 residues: CASRRGGLNEQFF. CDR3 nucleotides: TGTGCCAGCAGGAGGGGAGGGCTCAATGAGCAGTTCTTC.

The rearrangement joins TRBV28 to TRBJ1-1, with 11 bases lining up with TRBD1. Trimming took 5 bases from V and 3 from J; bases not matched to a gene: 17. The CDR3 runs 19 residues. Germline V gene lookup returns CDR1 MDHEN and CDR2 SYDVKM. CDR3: CASSPSGWGQGVTHTEAFF. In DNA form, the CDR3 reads TGTGCCAGCAGTCCTTCTGGATGGGGACAGGGGGTAACACACACTGAAGCTTTCTTT.

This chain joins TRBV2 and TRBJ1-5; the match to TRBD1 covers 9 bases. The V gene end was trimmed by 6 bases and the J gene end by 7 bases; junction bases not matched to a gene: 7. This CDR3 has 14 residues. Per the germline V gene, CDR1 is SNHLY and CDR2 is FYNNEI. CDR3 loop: CASRGQGVGQPQHF. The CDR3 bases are TGTGCCAGCAGGGGACAGGGAGTCGGGCAGCCCCAGCATTTT.

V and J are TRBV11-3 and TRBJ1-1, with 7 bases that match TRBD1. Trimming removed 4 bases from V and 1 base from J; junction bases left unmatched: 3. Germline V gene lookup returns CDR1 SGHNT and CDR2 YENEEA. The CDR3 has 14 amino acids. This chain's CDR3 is CASSSQGTNTEAFF. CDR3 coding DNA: TGTGCCAGCAGCTCACAGGGGACGAACACTGAAGCTTTCTTT.

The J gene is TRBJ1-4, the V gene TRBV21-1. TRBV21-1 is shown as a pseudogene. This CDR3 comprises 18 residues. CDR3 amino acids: CASSKGTKDGGDNEKLFF. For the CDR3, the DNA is TGTGCCAGCAGCAAAGGCACAAAGGACGGAGGCGATAATGAAAAACTGTTTTTT.

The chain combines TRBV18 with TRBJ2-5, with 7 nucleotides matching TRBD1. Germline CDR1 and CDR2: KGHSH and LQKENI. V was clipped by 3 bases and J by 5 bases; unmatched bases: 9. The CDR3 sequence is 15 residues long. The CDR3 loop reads CASSPTLDRAETQYF. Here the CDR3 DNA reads TGTGCCAGCTCACCCACCTTAGACAGGGCGGAGACCCAGTACTTC.

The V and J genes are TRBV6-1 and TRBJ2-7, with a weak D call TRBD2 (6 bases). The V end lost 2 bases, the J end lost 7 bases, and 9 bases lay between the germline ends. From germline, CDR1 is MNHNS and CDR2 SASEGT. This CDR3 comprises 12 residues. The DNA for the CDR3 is TGTGCCAGCAGTGAAAATAGCGGAGAGCAGTACTTC. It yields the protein CASSENSGEQYF.

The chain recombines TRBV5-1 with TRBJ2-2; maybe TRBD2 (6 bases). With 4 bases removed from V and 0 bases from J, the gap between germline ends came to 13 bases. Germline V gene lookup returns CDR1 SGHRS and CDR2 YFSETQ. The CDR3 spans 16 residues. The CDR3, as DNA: TGCGCCAGCAGCCGTAGGAGGGATCCGAACACCGGGGAGCTGTTTTTT. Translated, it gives CASSRRRDPNTGELFF.

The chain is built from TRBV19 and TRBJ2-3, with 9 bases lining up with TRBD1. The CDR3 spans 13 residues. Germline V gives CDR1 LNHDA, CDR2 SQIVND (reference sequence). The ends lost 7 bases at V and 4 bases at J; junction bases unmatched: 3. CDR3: CASKGQGADTQYF. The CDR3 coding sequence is TGTGCCAGTAAGGGACAGGGCGCAGATACGCAGTATTTT.

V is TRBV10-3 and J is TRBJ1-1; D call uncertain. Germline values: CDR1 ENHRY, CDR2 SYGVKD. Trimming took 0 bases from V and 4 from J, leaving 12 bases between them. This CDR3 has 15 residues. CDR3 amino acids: CAISESLVGGTEAFF. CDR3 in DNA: TGTGCCATCAGTGAGTCCCTAGTCGGCGGCACTGAAGCTTTCTTT.

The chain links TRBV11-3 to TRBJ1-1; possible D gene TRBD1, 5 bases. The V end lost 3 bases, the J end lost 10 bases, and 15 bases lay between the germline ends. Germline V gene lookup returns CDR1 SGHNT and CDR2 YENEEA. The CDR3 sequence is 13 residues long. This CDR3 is CASSFGQGKRAFF. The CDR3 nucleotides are TGTGCCAGCAGCTTTGGGCAGGGTAAAAGAGCTTTCTTT.

CDR3 loop: CASSQTGLGAATNEKLFF. CDR3 nucleotide sequence: TGCGCCAGCAGCCAAACAGGGTTAGGAGCGGCAACTAATGAAAAACTGTTTTTT. J is TRBJ1-4 and V is TRBV4-1; D might be TRBD1 (6 bases). V was trimmed by 2 bases and J by 0 bases, leaving 16 bases between them. The CDR3 covers 18 residues. CDR1 is MGHRA and CDR2 is YSYEKL in the germline V gene.

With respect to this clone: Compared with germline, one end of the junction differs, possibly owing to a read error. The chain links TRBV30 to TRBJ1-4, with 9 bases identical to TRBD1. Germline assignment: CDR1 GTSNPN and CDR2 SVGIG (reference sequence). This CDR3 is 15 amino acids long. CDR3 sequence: CAWSQLQGAKEKLFF. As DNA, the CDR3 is TGTGCCTGGAGTCAATTACAGGGGGCTAAAGAAAAACTGTTTTTT.

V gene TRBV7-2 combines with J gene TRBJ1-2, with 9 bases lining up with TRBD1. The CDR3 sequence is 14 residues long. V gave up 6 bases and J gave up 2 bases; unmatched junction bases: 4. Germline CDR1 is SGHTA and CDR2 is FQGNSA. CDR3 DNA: TGTGCCAGCAGTTCGACAGGGGGGAACTATGGCTACACCTTC. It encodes CASSSTGGNYGYTF.

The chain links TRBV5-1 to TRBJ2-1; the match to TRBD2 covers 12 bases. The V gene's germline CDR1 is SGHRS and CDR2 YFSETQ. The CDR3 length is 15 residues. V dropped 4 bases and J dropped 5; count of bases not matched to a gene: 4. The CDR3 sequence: CASSSGTSGHNEQFF. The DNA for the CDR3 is TGCGCCAGCAGCAGCGGGACTAGCGGGCACAATGAGCAGTTCTTC.

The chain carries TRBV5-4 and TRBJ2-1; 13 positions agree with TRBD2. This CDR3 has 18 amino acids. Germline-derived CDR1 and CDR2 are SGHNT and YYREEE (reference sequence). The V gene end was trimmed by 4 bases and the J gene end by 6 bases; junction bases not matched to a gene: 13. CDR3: CASSLTRTSGSLLNEQFF. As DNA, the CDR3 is TGTGCCAGCAGCCTCACTAGGACTAGCGGGAGCCTCCTCAATGAGCAGTTCTTC.

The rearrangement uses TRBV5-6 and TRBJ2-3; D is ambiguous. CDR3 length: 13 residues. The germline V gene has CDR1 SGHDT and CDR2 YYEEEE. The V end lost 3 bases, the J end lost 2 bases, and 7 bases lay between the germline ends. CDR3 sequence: CASSSLLTDTQYF. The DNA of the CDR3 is TGTGCCAGCAGCTCCCTCCTCACAGATACGCAGTATTTT.

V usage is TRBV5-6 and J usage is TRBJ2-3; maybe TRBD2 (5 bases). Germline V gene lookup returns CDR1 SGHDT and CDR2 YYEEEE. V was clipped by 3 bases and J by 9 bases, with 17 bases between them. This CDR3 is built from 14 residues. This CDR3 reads CASSSGLPLGTQYF. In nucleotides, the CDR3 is TGTGCCAGCAGCTCAGGACTGCCTCTTGGGACGCAGTATTTT.

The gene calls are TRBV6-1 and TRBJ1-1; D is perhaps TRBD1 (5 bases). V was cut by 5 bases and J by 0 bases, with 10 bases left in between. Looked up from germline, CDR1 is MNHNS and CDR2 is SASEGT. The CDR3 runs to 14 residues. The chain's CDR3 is CASSWGQMNTEAFF. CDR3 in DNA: TGTGCCAGCAGTTGGGGCCAAATGAACACTGAAGCTTTCTTT.

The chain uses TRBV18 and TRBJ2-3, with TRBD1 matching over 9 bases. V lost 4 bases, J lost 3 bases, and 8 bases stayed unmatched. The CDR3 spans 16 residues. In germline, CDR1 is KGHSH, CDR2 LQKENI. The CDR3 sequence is CASSQGQGKGTDTQYF. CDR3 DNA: TGTGCCAGCTCACAAGGACAGGGGAAAGGGACAGATACGCAGTATTTT. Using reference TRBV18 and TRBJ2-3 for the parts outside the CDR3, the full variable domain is NAGVMQNPRHLVRRRGQEARLRCSPMKGHSHVYWYRQLPEEGLKFMVYLQKENIIDESGMPKERFSAEFPKEGPSILRIQQVVRGDSAAYFCASSQGQGKGTDTQYFGPGTRLTVL.

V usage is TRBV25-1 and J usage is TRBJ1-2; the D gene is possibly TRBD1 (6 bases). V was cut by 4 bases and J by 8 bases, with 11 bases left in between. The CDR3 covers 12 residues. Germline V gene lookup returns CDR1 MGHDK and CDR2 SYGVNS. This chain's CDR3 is CASSGTAWGYTF. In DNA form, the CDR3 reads TGTGCCAGCAGTGGGACAGCTTGGGGCTACACCTTC.

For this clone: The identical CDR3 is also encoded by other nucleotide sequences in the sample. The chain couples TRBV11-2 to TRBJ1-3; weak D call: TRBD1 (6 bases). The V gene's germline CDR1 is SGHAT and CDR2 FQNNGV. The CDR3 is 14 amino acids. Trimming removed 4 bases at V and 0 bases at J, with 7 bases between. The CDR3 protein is CASSSTGSGNTIYF. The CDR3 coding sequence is TGTGCCAGCAGCTCGACAGGCTCTGGAAACACCATATATTTT.

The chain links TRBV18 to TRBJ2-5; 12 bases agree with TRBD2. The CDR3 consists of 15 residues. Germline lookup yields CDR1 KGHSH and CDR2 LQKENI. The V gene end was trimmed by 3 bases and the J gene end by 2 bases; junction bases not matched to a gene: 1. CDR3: CASSPTSGGQETQYF. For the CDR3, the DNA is TGTGCCAGCTCACCGACTAGCGGGGGACAAGAGACCCAGTACTTC.

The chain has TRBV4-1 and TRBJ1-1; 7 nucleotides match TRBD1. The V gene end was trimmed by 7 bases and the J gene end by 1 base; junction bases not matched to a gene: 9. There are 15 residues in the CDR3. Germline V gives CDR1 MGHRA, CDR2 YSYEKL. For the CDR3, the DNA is TGCGCCAGCATGACTGTCTGGGACAGGAACACTGAAGCTTTCTTT. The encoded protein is CASMTVWDRNTEAFF.

The CDR3 region has the DNA TGCGCCAGCAGCTTTCAGACAGGCAATGGCTACACCTTC. It yields the protein CASSFQTGNGYTF. The chain is built from TRBV5-1 and TRBJ1-2, with D possibly being TRBD1 (6 bases). The CDR3 sequence is 13 residues long. The V end lost 2 bases, the J end lost 6 bases, and 11 bases lay between the germline ends. Germline-derived CDR1 and CDR2 are SGHRS and YFSETQ.